The clone carrying this TCR beta chain came up many times. What it binds is not known. This record comes from a study of molecular identifiers for immune sequencing clone quantification. Study outcomes and limitations: It was shown that clones above 20 RNA copies held over 97% of effector molecules, but under 1% in naive cells. Spiked Jurkat TCR RNA equivalent to one cell was reportedly detectable in 800,000 to 1,000,000 naive cells.

The authors sorted naive CD8 T cells as CD8+CD4-CCR7+CD45RA+. CDR3 size: 13 residues. The V segment lost 3 bases and the J segment 4 bases; nucleotides outside the gene matches: 0. Germline-derived CDR1 and CDR2 are MNHEY and SMNVEV (reference sequence). Previously described methods with listed TCR primers produced the bulk TCR libraries. TCRdb redid the calling of the PCR reads with MiXCR, one entry per CDR3 protein. The data show over 600,000 distinct CDR3 sequences, 15% to 20% seen once. The TCR was taken from a human donor in good health. Some libraries in this study had Jurkat cell RNA spiked in. The J gene is TRBJ1-2, the V gene TRBV27; 9 nucleotides match TRBD1. Input material: naive CD8+ T cells from blood, with Jurkat cell RNA spiked in. Regarding subset: FACS-sorted CD8+CD4-CCR7+CD45RA+ naive T cells. Written as DNA, the CDR3 is TGTGCCAGCAGTTTGACAGGGGGCTATGGCTACACCTTC. Protein sequence: CASSLTGGYGYTF.